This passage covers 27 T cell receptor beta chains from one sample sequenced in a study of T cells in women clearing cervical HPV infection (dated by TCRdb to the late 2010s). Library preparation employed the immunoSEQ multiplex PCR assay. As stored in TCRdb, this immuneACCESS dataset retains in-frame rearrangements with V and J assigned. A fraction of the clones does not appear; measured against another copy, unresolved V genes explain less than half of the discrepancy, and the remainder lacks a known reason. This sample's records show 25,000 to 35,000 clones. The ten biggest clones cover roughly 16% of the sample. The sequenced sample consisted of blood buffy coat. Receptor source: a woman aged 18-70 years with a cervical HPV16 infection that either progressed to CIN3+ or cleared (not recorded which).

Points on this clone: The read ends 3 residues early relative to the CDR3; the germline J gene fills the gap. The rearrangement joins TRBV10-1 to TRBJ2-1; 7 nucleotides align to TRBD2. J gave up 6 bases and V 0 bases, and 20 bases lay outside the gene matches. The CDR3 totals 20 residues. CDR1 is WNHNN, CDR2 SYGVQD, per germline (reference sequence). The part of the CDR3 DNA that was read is TGCGCCAGCAGTGAGTCGAAGAGGGAGGGCCTACGGGGGACCCCCAATGAG. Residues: CASSESKREGLRGTPNE. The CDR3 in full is CASSESKREGLRGTPNEQFF.

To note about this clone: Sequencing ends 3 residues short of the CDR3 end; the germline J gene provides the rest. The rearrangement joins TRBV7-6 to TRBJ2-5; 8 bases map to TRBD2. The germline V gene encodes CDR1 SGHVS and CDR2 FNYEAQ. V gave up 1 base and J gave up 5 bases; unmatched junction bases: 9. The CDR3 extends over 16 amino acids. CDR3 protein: CASSLGGGRPLETQYF. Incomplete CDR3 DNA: TGTGCCAGCAGCTTAGGCGGCGGGAGGCCACTTGAGACC. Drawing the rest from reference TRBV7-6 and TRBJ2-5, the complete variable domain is GAGVSQSPRYKVTKRGQDVALRCDPISGHVSLYWYRQALGQGPEFLTYFNYEAQQDKSGLPNDRFSAERPEGSISTLTIQRTEQRDSAMYRCASSLGGGRPLETQYFGPGTRLLVL.

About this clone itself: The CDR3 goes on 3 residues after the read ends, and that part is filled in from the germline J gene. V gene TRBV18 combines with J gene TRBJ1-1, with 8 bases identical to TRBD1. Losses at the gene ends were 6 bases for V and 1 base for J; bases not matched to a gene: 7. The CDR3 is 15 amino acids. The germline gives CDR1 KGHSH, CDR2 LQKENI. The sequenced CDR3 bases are TGTGCCAGCTCGGAGACAGGGGCCTGGAACACTGAA. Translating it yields CASSETGAWNTE. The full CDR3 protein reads CASSETGAWNTEAFF.

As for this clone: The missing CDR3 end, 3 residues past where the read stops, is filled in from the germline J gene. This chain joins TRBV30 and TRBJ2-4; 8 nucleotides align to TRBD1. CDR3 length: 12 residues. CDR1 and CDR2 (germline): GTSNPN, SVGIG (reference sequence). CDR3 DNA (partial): TGTGCCTCGAAGGACAGGGACCGTCCT. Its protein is CASKDRDRP. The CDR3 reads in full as CASKDRDRPQYF.

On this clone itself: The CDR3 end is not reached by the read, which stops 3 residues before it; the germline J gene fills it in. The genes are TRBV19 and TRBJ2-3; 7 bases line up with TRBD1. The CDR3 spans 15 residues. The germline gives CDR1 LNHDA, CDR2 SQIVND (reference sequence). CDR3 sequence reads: CASSIGYRGQETQYF. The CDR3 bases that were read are TGTGCCAGTAGTATAGGGTACAGGGGCCAGGAGACG. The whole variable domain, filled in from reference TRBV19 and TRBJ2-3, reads DGGITQSPKYLFRKEGQNVTLSCEQNLNHDAMYWYRQDPGQGLRLIYYSQIVNDFQKGDIAEGYSVSREKKESFPLTVTSAQKNPTAFYLCASSIGYRGQETQYFGPGTRLTVL.

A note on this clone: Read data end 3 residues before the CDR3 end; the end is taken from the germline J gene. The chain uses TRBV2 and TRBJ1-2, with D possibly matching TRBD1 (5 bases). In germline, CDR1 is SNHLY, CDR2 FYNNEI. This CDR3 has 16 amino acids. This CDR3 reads CASRAPKTGDKYDYTF. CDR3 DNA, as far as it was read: TGTGCCAGCAGGGCCCCCAAGACGGGGGATAAATACGAC.

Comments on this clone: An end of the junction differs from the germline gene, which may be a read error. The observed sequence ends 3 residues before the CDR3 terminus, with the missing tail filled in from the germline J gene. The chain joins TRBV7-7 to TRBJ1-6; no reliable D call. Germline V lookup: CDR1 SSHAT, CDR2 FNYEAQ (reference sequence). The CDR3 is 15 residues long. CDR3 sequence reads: CASSPSSDHNSPLHF. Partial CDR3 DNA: TGTGCTAGCAGCCCCAGTTCCGATCATAATTCACCC. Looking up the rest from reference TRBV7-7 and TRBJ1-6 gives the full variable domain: GAGVSQSPRYKVTKRGQDVTLRCDPISSHATLYWYQQALGQGPEFLTYFNYEAQPDKSGLPSDRFSAERPEGSISTLTIQRTEQRDSAMYRCASSPSSDHNSPLHFGNGTRLTVT.

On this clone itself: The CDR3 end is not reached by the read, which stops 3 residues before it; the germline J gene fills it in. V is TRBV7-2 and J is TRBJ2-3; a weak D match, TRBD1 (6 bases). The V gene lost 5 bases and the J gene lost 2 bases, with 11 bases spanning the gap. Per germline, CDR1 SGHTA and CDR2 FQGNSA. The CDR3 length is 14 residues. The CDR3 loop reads CASSPDRFTDTQYF. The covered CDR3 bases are TGTGCCAGCAGCCCCGACAGGTTCACAGATACG.

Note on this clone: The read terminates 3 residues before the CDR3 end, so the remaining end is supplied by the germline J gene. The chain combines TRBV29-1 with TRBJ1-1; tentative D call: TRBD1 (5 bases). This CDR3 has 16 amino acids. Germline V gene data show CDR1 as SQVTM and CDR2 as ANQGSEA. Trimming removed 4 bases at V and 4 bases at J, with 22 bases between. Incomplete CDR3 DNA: TGCAGCGTTGCAACTGGGACTCCCATCCTGGGCACTGAA. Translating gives CSVATGTPILGTE. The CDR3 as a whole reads CSVATGTPILGTEAFF.

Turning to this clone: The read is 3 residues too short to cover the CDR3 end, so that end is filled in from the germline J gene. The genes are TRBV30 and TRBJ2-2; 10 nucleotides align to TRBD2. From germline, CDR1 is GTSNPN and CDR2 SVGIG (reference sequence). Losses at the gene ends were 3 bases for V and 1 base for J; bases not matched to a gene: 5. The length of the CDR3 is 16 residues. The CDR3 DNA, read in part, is TGTGCCTGGAGAGACACTAGCGGGGTGAACACCGGGGAG. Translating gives CAWRDTSGVNTGE. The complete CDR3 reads CAWRDTSGVNTGELFF.

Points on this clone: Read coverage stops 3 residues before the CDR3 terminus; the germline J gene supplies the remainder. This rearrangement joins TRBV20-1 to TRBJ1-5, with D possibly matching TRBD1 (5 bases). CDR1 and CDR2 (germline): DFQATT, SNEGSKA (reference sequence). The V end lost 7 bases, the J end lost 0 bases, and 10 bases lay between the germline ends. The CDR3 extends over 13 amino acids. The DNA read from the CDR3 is TGCAGTGGACAGCCTGATAGCAATCAGCCC. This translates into CSGQPDSNQP. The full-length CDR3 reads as CSGQPDSNQPQHF.

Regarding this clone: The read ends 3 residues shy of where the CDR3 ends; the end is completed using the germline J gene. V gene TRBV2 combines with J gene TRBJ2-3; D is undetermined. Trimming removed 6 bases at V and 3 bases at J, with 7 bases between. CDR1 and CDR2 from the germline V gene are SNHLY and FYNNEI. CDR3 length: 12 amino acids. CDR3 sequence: CASRDNTDTQYF. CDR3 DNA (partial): TGTGCCAGCAGAGACAATACAGATACG.

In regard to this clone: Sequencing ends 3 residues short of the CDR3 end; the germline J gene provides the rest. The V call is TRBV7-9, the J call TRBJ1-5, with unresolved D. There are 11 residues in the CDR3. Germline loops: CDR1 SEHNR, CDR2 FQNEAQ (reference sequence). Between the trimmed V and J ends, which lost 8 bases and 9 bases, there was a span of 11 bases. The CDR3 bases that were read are TGTGCCAGCGGCCTAAGCGGGCCC. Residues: CASGLSGP. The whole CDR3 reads CASGLSGPQHF.

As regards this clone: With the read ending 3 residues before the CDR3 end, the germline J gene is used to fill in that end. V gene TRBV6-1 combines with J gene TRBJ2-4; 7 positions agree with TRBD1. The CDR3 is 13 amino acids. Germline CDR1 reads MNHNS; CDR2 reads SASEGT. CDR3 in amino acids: CASSEGRGTVQYF. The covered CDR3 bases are TGTGCCAGCAGTGAAGGCAGGGGGACGGTT.

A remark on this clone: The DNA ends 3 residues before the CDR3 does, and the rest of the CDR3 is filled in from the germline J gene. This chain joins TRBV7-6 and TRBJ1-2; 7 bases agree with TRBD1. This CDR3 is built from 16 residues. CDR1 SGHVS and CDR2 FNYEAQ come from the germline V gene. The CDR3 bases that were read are TGTGCCAGCAGCTTATGGGGAGGGGGCTCTCGAGATACC. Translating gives CASSLWGGGSRDT. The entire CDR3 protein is CASSLWGGGSRDTYTF.

CDR3 sequence: CASSFRTSRADTQYF. The sequenced CDR3 bases are TGTGCCAGTAGTTTCCGGACTAGTCGGGCAGATACG. The rearrangement uses TRBV19 and TRBJ2-3; the match to TRBD2 covers 7 bases. The read gets to within 3 residues of the CDR3 end, and the germline J gene fills in the rest. J lost 4 bases, V lost 5 bases, and 9 bases had no gene match. CDR1 and CDR2 from the germline V gene are LNHDA and SQIVND (reference sequence). The CDR3 loop spans 15 amino acids.

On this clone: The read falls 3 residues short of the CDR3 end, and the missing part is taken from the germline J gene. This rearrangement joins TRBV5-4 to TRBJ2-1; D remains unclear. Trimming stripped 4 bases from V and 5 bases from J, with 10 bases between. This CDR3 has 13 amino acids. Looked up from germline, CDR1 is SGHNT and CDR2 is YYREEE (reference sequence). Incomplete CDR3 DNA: TGTGCCAGCAGCCCCATAGCTGACAATGAG. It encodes CASSPIADNE. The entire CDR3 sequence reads CASSPIADNEQFF.

The sequenced part of the CDR3 DNA is TGTGCCAGCTCACACGACGGACACGCATTATCCTACAATGAC. Its protein is CASSHDGHALSYND. In full, the CDR3 is CASSHDGHALSYNDYTF. This chain joins TRBV18 and TRBJ1-2; D may be TRBD1 (5 bases). The CDR3 goes on 3 residues after the read ends, and that part is filled in from the germline J gene. This CDR3 spans 17 amino acids. Germline loops: CDR1 KGHSH, CDR2 LQKENI. The full variable domain, in which reference TRBV18 and TRBJ1-2 provide the parts outside the CDR3, is NAGVMQNPRHLVRRRGQEARLRCSPMKGHSHVYWYRQLPEEGLKFMVYLQKENIIDESGMPKERFSAEFPKEGPSILRIQQVVRGDSAAYFCASSHDGHALSYNDYTFGSGTRLTVV.

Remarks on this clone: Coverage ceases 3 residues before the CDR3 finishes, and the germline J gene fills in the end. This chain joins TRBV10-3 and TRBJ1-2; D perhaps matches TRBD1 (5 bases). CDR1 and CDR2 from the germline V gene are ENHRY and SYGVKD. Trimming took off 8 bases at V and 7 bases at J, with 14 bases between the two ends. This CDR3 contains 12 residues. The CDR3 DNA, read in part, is TGTGCCATCCAGCAGGGATCAACTGGC. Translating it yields CAIQQGSTG. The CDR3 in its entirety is CAIQQGSTGYTF.

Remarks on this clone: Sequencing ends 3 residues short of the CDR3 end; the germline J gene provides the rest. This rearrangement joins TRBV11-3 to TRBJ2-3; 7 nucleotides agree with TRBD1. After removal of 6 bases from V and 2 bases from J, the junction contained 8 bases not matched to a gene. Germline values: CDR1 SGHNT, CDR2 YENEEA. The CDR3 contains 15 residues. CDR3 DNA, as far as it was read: TGTGCCAGCAGTATACAGGGGAAGTTCACAGATACG. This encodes CASSIQGKFTDT. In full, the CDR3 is CASSIQGKFTDTQYF.

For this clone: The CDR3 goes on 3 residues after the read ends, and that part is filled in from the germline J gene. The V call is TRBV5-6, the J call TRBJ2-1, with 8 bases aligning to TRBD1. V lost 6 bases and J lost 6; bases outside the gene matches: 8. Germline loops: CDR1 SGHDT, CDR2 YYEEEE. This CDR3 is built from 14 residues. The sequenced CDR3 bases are TGTGCCAGCACCTCCTGGGGACAGGCCAATGAG. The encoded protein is CASTSWGQANE. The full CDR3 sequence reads CASTSWGQANEQFF. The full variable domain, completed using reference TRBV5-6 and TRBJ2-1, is DAGVTQSPTHLIKTRGQQVTLRCSPKSGHDTVSWYQQALGQGPQFIFQYYEEEERQRGNFPDRFSGHQFPNYSSELNVNALLLGDSALYLCASTSWGQANEQFFGPGTRLTVL.

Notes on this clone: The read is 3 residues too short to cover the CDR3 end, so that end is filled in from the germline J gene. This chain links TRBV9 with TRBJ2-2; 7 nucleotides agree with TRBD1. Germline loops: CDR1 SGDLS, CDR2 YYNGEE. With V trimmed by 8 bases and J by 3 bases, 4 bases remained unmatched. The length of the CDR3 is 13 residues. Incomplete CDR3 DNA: TGTGCCAGTACCGGGACAGACACCGGGGAG. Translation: CASTGTDTGE. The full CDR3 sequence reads CASTGTDTGELFF.

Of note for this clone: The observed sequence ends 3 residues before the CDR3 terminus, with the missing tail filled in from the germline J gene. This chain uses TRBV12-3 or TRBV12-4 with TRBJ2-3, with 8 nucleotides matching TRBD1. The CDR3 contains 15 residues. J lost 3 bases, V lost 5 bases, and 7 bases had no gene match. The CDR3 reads CASSRGQGLTDTQYF. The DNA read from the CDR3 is TGTGCCAGCAGTCGCGGACAGGGTCTTACAGATACG.

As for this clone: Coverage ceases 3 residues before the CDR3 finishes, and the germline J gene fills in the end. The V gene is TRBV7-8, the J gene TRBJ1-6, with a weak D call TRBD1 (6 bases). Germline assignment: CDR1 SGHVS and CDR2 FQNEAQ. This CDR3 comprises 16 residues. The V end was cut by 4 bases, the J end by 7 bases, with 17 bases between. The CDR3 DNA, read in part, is TGTGCCAGCAGCTCCCAACCTACAGGGTCCAATTCACCC. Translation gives CASSSQPTGSNSP. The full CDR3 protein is CASSSQPTGSNSPLHF.

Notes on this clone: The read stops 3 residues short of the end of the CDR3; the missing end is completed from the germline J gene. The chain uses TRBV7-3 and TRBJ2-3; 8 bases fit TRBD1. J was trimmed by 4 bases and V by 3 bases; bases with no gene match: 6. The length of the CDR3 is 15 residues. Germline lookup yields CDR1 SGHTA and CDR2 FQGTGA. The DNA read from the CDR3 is TGTGCCAGCAGCTTTGAACAGGGGGTTCCAGATACG. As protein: CASSFEQGVPDT. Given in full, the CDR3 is CASSFEQGVPDTQYF.

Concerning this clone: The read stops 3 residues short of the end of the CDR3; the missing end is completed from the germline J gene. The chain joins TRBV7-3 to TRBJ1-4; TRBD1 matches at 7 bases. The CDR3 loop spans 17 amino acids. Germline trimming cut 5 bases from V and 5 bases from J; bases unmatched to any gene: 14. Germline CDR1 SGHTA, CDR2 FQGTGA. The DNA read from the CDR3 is TGTGCCAGCAGCCCAGGGATTAGGCGGGACAGAAATGAAAAA. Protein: CASSPGIRRDRNEK. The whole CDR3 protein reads CASSPGIRRDRNEKLFF.

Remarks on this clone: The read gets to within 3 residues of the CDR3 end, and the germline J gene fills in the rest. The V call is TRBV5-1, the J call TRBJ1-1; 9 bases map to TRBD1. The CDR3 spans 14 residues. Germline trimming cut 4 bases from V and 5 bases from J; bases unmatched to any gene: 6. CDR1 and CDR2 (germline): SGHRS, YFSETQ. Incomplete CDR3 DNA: TGCGCCAGCAGCGCCAGGACAGGGGCGACTGAA. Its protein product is CASSARTGATE. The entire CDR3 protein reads CASSARTGATEAFF.